This TCR beta chain was found in a study of cytotoxic CD8 clonotypes in ibrutinib-treated CLL. The overall study: There were, on average, roughly 260,000 productive templates and about 85,000 productive rearrangements per sample. Study-level results: Public clonotypes were uncommon and contracted or stayed stable on treatment.

This clone appeared a few times. Its antigen remains unknown. V lost 0 bases, J lost 1 base, and 3 bases stayed unmatched. This CDR3 region has 15 residues. Germline lookup yields CDR1 SGDLS and CDR2 YYNGEE. The planned depth of sequencing spanned 1 in 200,000 to 1 in 1 million T cells. Profiled with immunoSEQ multiplex PCR; TCRdb holds only in-frame clones, not every one. The profile shows 25,000 to 30,000 clones, about three quarters of them singletons. The material sequenced was PBMCs, taken after 36 months of ibrutinib treatment. This receptor was taken from a human donor with chronic lymphocytic leukemia. V and J are TRBV9 and TRBJ1-1; the match to TRBD1 covers 7 bases. The CDR3 DNA is TGTGCCAGCAGCGTAGTAGACAGGGAGAACACTGAAGCTTTCTTT. It encodes CASSVVDRENTEAFF.